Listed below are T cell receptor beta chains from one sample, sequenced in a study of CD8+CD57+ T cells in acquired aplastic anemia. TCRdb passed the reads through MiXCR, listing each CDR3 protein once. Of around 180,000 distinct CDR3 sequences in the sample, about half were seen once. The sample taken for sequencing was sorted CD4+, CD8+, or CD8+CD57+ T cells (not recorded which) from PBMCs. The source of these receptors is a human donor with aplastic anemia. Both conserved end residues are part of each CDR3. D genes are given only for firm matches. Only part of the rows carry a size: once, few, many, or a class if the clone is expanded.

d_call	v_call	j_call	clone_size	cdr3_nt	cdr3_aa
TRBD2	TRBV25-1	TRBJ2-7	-	TGTGCCAGCAGCCCCAGCGGGAGGGCCAACGAGCAGTACTTC	CASSPSGRANEQYF
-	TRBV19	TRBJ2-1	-	TGTGCCAGTAGTAATGGAGGGGGCGATAAGTTCTTC	CASSNGGGDKFF
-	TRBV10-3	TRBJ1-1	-	TGTGCCAGCAGACCCTTTATGGTGAACACTGGAGCTTTCTTT	CASRPFMVNTGAFF
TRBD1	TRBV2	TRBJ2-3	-	TGTGCCAGCAGGGCAGGACAGGGTACGCAGTATTTT	CASRAGQGTQYF
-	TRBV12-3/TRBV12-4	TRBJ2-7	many	TGTGCCAGCAGTCTAAACGGGACTCCCGGCAACGAGCAGTACTTC	CASSLNGTPGNEQYF
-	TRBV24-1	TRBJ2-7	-	TGTGCCACCAGTGAGGTAGGGGGTTCCCCTGAGCAGTACTTC	CATSEVGGSPEQYF
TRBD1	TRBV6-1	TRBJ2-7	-	TGTGCCAGCAGTGGGTTGGGACAGGCGTCCTACGAGCAGTACTTC	CASSGLGQASYEQYF
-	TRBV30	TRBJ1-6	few	TGTGCCTGGAGTGTACAAAATCGGTCCCCCCTCCACTTT	CAWSVQNRSPLHF
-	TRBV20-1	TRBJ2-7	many	TGCAGTGCAAGCGACCGCCAAAGGACCCCGGGCTACGAGCAGTACTTC	CSASDRQRTPGYEQYF
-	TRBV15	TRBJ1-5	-	TGTGCCACCAGGGAGATTGGGGGGGAGAAGTGGAATCAGCCCCAGCATTTT	CATREIGGEKWNQPQHF
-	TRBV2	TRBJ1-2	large	TGTGCCAGCAGTGAAGCGTGGGGAACCTATGGCTACACCTTC	CASSEAWGTYGYTF
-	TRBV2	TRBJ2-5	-	TGTGCCAGCAGTGAACCCGCAGGGGGGGAGACCCAGTACTTC	CASSEPAGGETQYF
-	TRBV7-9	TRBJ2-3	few	TGTGCCCCGGGTCCGACCACAGATACGCAGTATTTT	CAPGPTTDTQYF
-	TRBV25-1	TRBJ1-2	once	TGTGCCAGCAGTGAATCGGTGGGCAGGGAATCCTTTAGCTGCGGCTACACCTTC	CASSESVGRESFSCGYTF
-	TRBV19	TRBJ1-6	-	TGTGCCAGTAGTATAGGGGGGGGTGCCTCACCCCTCCACTTT	CASSIGGGASPLHF
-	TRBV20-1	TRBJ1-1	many	TGCAGTGCTAGCTTCGGAAACACTGAAGCTTTCTTT	CSASFGNTEAFF
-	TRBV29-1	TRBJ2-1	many	TGCAGCTTCACTCGCTACAATGAGCAGTTCTTC	CSFTRYNEQFF
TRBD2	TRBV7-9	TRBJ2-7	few	TGTGCCAGCAGCCATGAGACTAGCCTACTTTACGAGCAGTACTTC	CASSHETSLLYEQYF
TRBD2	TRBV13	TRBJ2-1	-	TGTGCCAGCAGCTTACTAGCGGGAGGTGGCAATGAGCAGTTCTTC	CASSLLAGGGNEQFF
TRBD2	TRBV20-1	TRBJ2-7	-	TGCAGTGCTAGAGATGGGGGGGAACCATCCTACGAGCAGTACTTC	CSARDGGEPSYEQYF
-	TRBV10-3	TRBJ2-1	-	TGTGCCATCAGTGCCCGTGGGGGCGGGGGTTCCTACAATGAGCAGTTCTTC	CAISARGGGGSYNEQFF
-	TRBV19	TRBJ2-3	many	TGTGCCAGTACCCCCCCCGGACTTCGCGGAGATACGCAGTATTTT	CASTPPGLRGDTQYF
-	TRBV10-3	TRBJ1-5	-	TGTGCCATCAGTGAGCCGGGACGGGGATTTAGCAATCAGCCCCAGCATTTT	CAISEPGRGFSNQPQHF
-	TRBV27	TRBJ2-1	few	TGTGCCAGCAGTTTAAGCCCTCTAAGTGAGCAGTTCTTC	CASSLSPLSEQFF
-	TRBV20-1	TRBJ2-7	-	TGCAGTGCCCCACTGGGGACCTATCTTCAAGAGCAGTACTTC	CSAPLGTYLQEQYF
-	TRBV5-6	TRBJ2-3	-	TGTGCCAGCTACGACAGCGGAGGCACAGATACGCAGTATTTT	CASYDSGGTDTQYF
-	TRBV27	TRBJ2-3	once	TGTGCCAGCAGTTTAAGGACGACGAGCACAGATACGCAGTATTTT	CASSLRTTSTDTQYF
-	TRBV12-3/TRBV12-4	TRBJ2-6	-	TGTGCCAGCAGTTTGGGGAAAGCTGGGGCCAACGTCCTGACTTTC	CASSLGKAGANVLTF
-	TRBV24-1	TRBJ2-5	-	TGTGCCACCAGTGACAGGGTGGGAGGAGAGACCCAGTACTTC	CATSDRVGGETQYF
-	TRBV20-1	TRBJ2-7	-	TGCAGTGCTAGAGATGGCGGGACAGCCTCCTACGAGCAGTACTTC	CSARDGGTASYEQYF
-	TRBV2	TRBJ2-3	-	TGTGCCAGCAGTGAAGAGGTTGACACAGATACGCAGTATTTT	CASSEEVDTDTQYF
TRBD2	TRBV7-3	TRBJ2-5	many	TGTGCCAGCAGCTTAAACGGGGGGGGCGGGGAGACCCAGTACTTC	CASSLNGGGGETQYF
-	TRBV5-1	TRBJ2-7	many	TGCGCCAGCAGCCTCTCATCGGACAGCCCTAGGGAGCAGTACTTC	CASSLSSDSPREQYF
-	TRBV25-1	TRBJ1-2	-	TGTGCCAGCAGTGACCGAACAGGGTATCATGGCTACACCTTC	CASSDRTGYHGYTF
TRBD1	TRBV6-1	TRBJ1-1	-	TGTGCCAGCAGTAAAACGACAGGGGCAACGAACACTGAAGCTTTCTTT	CASSKTTGATNTEAFF
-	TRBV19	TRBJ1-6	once	TGTGCCAGTAGCCCCGACAGTGGGGGGCCCTTCAGTTCACCCCTCCACTTT	CASSPDSGGPFSSPLHF